This entry concerns a single T cell receptor (beta chain). Its specificity is not known. Germline trimming cut 3 bases from V and 5 bases from J; bases unmatched to any gene: 4. CDR1 SGHVS and CDR2 FQNEAQ come from the germline V gene. CDR3 length equals 15 residues. These data belong to a study of cytomegalovirus exposure and HLA in healthy donors. Study-wide findings and caveats: Exclusion applied to some V segments, including TRBV6-2 and TRBV6-3, as they were indistinguishable.

13 Jbeta primers and 60 Vbeta primers were used for the PCR. Sequenced by immunoSEQ multiplex PCR; TCRdb stores in-frame clones only, minus some. Among some 110,000 clones, around 72% were seen once, and the ten largest hold about 5%. The chain links TRBV7-8 to TRBJ2-2; 9 nucleotides match TRBD2. Sequenced input: PBMCs. This sequence was found in a male donor in good health and CMV-seronegative. CDR3 nucleotide sequence: TGTGCCAGCAGCTTCGTCCTAGCGGGGACCGGGGAGCTGTTTTTT. Translating gives CASSFVLAGTGELFF.